These T cell receptor beta chains were read from a single sample in a study of vaccination and CD4 T cells after COVID-19. One entry per CDR3 protein results from TCRdb running MiXCR on the PCR reads. The table lists more than 4,500 distinct CDR3 sequences, 41% of them singletons. These TCRs are of unknown antigen specificity. The sample was CD4+ T cells from blood, cultured in vitro. These receptor sequences come from a human donor in good health. CDR3s include the opening cysteine and the closing phenylalanine or tryptophan.

v_call,j_call,cdr3_aa
TRBV27,TRBJ1-1,CASRGGAAFF
TRBV19,TRBJ1-2,CASSTLAGARKGYTF
TRBV6-2/TRBV6-3,TRBJ2-5,CASSYGETQYF
TRBV28,TRBJ1-6,CASSLSQGFYNSPLHF
TRBV7-9,TRBJ2-7,CASSLTLAGVGEQYF
TRBV12-3/TRBV12-4,TRBJ1-1,CASSPSRSNTEAFF
TRBV5-1,TRBJ2-1,CASSIHNEQFF
TRBV20-1,TRBJ2-1,CSARKGTSGGHGEQFF
TRBV20-1,TRBJ2-7,CSARSPGAGSSEQYF
TRBV6-1,TRBJ2-2,CASRRGSGELFF
TRBV11-2,TRBJ1-6,CASSLRGGTGDSPLHF
TRBV27,TRBJ2-7,CASRLTGWAYEQYF
TRBV20-1,TRBJ2-1,CSARRQDTVTPSYNEQFF
TRBV11-2,TRBJ2-1,CASSLGMTSGGAREQFF
TRBV24-1,TRBJ2-3,CATSDLTGGAGITDTQYF
TRBV20-1,TRBJ2-7,CSARDQPLVEQYF
TRBV4-3,TRBJ1-2,CASSQEGARDGYTF
TRBV2,TRBJ1-5,CASRDSLYSNQPQHF
TRBV6-1,TRBJ2-1,CASSTPGLAGGDNEQFF
TRBV9,TRBJ1-4,CASSVQATNEKLFF
TRBV28,TRBJ2-7,CASSPPWGGGFREQYF
TRBV27,TRBJ1-6,CASSFRSSYNSPLHF
TRBV7-6,TRBJ2-2,CASSRDGGTGELFF
TRBV7-2,TRBJ2-5,CASSFSAVQETQYF
TRBV7-8,TRBJ2-1,CASSPGLAGSNEQFF
TRBV4-3,TRBJ2-5,CASSQEGRGQETQYF
TRBV18,TRBJ2-1,CASSYSGGSSYNEQFF
TRBV7-9,TRBJ1-3,CASSLADSSGNTIYF
TRBV19,TRBJ1-2,CASSETGARDYGYTF
TRBV6-1,TRBJ1-2,CATRQPLTYGYTF
TRBV2,TRBJ1-1,CASSSDRKNTEAFF
TRBV19,TRBJ2-2,CASSMVRGTGELFF
TRBV20-1,TRBJ1-4,CSLTLNEKLFF
TRBV11-2,TRBJ2-1,CASSLGRGNTYEQFF
TRBV20-1,TRBJ1-2,CSANNRGKFGYTF
TRBV19,TRBJ2-7,CASGSPPAEQYF
TRBV6-1,TRBJ1-2,CASSGVPIYGYTF
TRBV7-8,TRBJ2-7,CASSLDSGTASSYEQYF
TRBV7-6,TRBJ1-4,CASSKTGRGQRRDEKLFF
TRBV7-2,TRBJ2-7,CASSLAPPGAAYEQHF
TRBV7-8,TRBJ2-7,CASSLERRIEQYF
TRBV2,TRBJ2-5,CASSRGQGLGETQYF
TRBV5-1,TRBJ1-2,CASSIGQGTQSLYGYTF
TRBV24-1,TRBJ1-3,CATSDGGLLGNTIYF
TRBV2,TRBJ1-5,CASSGRISNQPQHF
TRBV5-1,TRBJ2-1,CASSHDYNEQFF
TRBV6-5,TRBJ2-1,CASSYGRRSYNEQFF
TRBV4-1,TRBJ2-4,CASSQDPGGQAKNIQYF
TRBV5-1,TRBJ2-7,CASSLGQGSSYEQYF
TRBV5-4,TRBJ2-1,CASSLESSIPSTEQFF
TRBV7-6,TRBJ2-2,CASSLSGLAGAGELFF
TRBV7-2,TRBJ1-1,CASSQYSGTEAFF
TRBV6-2/TRBV6-3,TRBJ1-1,CASSYGTYTEAFF
TRBV27,TRBJ1-2,CASSRATGLDGYTF
TRBV7-2,TRBJ2-5,CASSLGASGGQETQYF